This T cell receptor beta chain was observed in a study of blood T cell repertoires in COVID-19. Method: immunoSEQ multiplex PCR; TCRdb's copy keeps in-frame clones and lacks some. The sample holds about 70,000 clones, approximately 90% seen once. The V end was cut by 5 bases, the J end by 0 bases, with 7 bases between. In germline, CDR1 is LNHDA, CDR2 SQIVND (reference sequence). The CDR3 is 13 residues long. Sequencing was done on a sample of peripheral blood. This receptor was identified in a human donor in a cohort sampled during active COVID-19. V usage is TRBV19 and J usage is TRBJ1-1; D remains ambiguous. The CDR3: CASSLTLNTEAFF. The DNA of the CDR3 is TGTGCCAGTAGTCTAACGCTGAACACTGAAGCTTTCTTT. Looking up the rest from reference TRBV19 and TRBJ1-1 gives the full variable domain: DGGITQSPKYLFRKEGQNVTLSCEQNLNHDAMYWYRQDPGQGLRLIYYSQIVNDFQKGDIAEGYSVSREKKESFPLTVTSAQKNPTAFYLCASSLTLNTEAFFGQGTRLTVV.